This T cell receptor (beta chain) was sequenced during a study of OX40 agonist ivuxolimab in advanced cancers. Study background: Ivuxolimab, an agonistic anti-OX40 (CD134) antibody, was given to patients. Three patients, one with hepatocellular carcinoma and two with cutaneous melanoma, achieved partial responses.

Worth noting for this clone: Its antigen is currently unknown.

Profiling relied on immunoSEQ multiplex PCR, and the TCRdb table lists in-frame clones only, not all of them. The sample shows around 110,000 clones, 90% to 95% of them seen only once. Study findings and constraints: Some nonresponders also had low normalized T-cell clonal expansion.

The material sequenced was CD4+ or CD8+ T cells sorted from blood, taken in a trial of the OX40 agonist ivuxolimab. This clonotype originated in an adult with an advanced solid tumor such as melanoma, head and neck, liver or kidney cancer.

As DNA, the CDR3 is TGTGCCAGCTCACCACAGGAACTAGCGGGGTTGAAAGATACGCAGTATTTT. Its protein is CASSPQELAGLKDTQYF. The V gene is TRBV18, the J gene TRBJ2-3; 10 bases match TRBD2. The length of the CDR3 is 17 residues. V trimming: 1 base; J trimming: 5 bases; junction bases outside the gene matches: 9. Germline CDR1 reads KGHSH; CDR2 reads LQKENI.